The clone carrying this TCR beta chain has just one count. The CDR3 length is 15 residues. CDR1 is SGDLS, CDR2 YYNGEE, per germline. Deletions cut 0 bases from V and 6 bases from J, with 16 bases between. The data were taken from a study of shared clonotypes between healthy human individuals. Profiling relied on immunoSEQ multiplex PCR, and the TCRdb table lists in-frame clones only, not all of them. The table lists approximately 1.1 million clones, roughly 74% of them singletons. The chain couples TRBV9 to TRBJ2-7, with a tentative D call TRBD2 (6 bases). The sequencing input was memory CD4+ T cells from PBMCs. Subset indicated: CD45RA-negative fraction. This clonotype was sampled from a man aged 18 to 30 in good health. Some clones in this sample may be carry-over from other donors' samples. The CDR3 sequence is CASSVEPAEEGEQYF. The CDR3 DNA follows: TGTGCCAGCAGCGTAGAGCCAGCGGAGGAGGGCGAGCAGTACTTC.